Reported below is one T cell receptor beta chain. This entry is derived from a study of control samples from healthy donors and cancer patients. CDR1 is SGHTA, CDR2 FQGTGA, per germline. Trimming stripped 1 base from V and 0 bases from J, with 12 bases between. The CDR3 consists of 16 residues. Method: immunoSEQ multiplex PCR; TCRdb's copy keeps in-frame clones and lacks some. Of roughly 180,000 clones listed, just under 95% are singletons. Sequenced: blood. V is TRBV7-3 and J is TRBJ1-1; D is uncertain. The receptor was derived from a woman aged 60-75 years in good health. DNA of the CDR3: TGTGCCAGCAGCTTAATAGGGCCGAGTCTGAACACTGAAGCTTTCTTT. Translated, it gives CASSLIGPSLNTEAFF.